A selection of T cell receptor beta chains follows, all from one sample in a study of blood T cell repertoires in COVID-19. Produced via immunoSEQ multiplex PCR; TCRdb's table is partial and in-frame only. The table includes roughly 170,000 clones, 70% to 90% detected once. The sequenced material came from peripheral blood. The receptors shown here come from a woman between 50 and 59 years old with COVID-19, enrolled during active disease. CDR3s include the opening cysteine and the closing phenylalanine or tryptophan. The D gene is left open where the match is weak. Size is omitted from some rows. Given values are once, few, many or a class for expanded clones.

size: NA; J: TRBJ2-3; V: TRBV9; D: TRBD1; CDR3: CASNEGGRDTQYF; DNA: TGTGCCAGCAACGAAGGGGGCAGAGATACGCAGTATTTT
size: NA; J: TRBJ1-6; V: TRBV5-6; D: NA; CDR3: CASSIRQIYNSPLHF; DNA: TGTGCCAGCAGCATAAGACAGATTTATAATTCACCCCTCCACTTT
size: NA; J: TRBJ2-7; V: TRBV9; D: NA; CDR3: CASSLTGAGGEEQYF; DNA: TGTGCCAGCAGCCTTACAGGGGCGGGGGGAGAGGAGCAGTACTTC
size: NA; J: TRBJ2-1; V: TRBV4-1; D: TRBD2; CDR3: CASSQGGLGYNEQFF; DNA: TGCGCCAGCAGCCAAGGGGGACTAGGCTACAATGAGCAGTTCTTC
size: NA; J: TRBJ2-7; V: TRBV7-9; D: NA; CDR3: CASSPGQSYEQYF; DNA: TGTGCCAGCAGCCCGGGACAAAGTTACGAGCAGTACTTC
size: NA; J: TRBJ2-3; V: TRBV7-3; D: NA; CDR3: CASSLVRGASTDTQYF; DNA: TGTGCCAGCAGTCTGGTGCGGGGCGCTAGCACAGATACGCAGTATTTT
size: NA; J: TRBJ1-1; V: TRBV5-4; D: NA; CDR3: CASSHRNTEAFF; DNA: TGTGCCAGCAGCCACAGGAACACTGAAGCTTTCTTT
size: NA; J: TRBJ2-2; V: TRBV11-2; D: NA; CDR3: CASSLERFNTGELFF; DNA: TGTGCCAGCAGCTTAGAGCGCTTTAACACCGGGGAGCTGTTTTTT
size: NA; J: TRBJ1-2; V: TRBV7-9; D: NA; CDR3: CASSFGDNGAHGYTF; DNA: TGTGCCAGCAGCTTTGGGGACAACGGGGCGCATGGCTACACCTTC
size: NA; J: TRBJ1-2; V: TRBV30; D: NA; CDR3: CAWSVITGTGTF; DNA: TGTGCCTGGAGTGTAATAACAGGGACGGGCACCTTC
size: NA; J: TRBJ2-7; V: TRBV13; D: NA; CDR3: CASSPPDRQSEQYF; DNA: TGTGCCAGCAGCCCCCCAGACAGGCAAAGCGAGCAGTACTTC
size: NA; J: TRBJ2-3; V: TRBV6-6; D: TRBD2; CDR3: CASSSRTSGGRNTQYF; DNA: TGTGCCAGCAGTTCCAGGACTAGCGGGGGTAGGAATACGCAGTATTTT
size: NA; J: TRBJ2-4; V: TRBV19; D: TRBD2; CDR3: CATAREGAKNIQYF; DNA: TGTGCCACCGCGAGGGAGGGAGCCAAAAACATTCAGTACTTC
size: NA; J: TRBJ2-3; V: TRBV4-3; D: TRBD2; CDR3: CASSPTLAGGPVNTQYF; DNA: TGCGCCAGCAGCCCAACTTTAGCGGGGGGCCCCGTGAATACGCAGTATTTT
size: NA; J: TRBJ2-5; V: TRBV15; D: TRBD1; CDR3: CATSRDRTGQETQYF; DNA: TGTGCCACCAGCAGAGATCGGACAGGCCAAGAGACCCAGTACTTC
size: NA; J: TRBJ2-4; V: TRBV10-1; D: NA; CDR3: CASSVPSPGLSKNIQYF; DNA: TGCGCCAGCAGTGTTCCATCGCCCGGTCTCTCCAAAAACATTCAGTACTTC
size: NA; J: TRBJ1-5; V: TRBV4-1; D: TRBD1; CDR3: CASSQTGGNQPQHF; DNA: TGCGCCAGCAGCCAGACAGGGGGCAATCAGCCCCAGCATTTT
size: NA; J: TRBJ1-6; V: TRBV11-3; D: TRBD1; CDR3: CASSSQGGSSYNSPLHF; DNA: TGTGCCAGCAGCTCCCAAGGGGGCAGCTCCTATAATTCACCCCTCCACTTT
size: NA; J: TRBJ2-2; V: TRBV10-3; D: NA; CDR3: CAISESGGGFSGELFF; DNA: TGTGCCATCAGTGAGTCTGGCGGGGGCTTTTCCGGGGAGCTGTTTTTT
size: NA; J: TRBJ1-2; V: TRBV6-5; D: TRBD1; CDR3: CASMGDRVSGYTF; DNA: TGTGCCAGCATGGGGGACAGGGTGTCGGGCTACACCTTC
size: NA; J: TRBJ1-2; V: TRBV5-1; D: TRBD1; CDR3: CASSAGSTGIYGYTF; DNA: TGCGCCAGCAGCGCCGGTTCGACAGGGATCTATGGCTACACCTTC
size: NA; J: TRBJ1-2; V: TRBV27; D: TRBD1; CDR3: CASSLLGTGGDRSYGYTF; DNA: TGTGCCAGCAGTCTCCTCGGGACAGGGGGCGACAGGAGCTATGGCTACACCTTC
size: NA; J: TRBJ2-3; V: TRBV7-8; D: NA; CDR3: CASSPSLRQSDTQYF; DNA: TGTGCCAGCAGCCCCTCTCTGCGACAATCAGATACGCAGTATTTT
size: NA; J: TRBJ2-5; V: TRBV11-2; D: TRBD2; CDR3: CASSALAEETQYF; DNA: TGTGCCAGCAGCGCGCTAGCGGAAGAGACCCAGTACTTC
size: few; J: TRBJ2-2; V: TRBV6-1; D: TRBD1; CDR3: CASSERLGQGMGTGELFF; DNA: TGTGCCAGCAGTGAAAGGTTGGGACAGGGGATGGGTACCGGGGAGCTGTTTTTT
size: NA; J: TRBJ2-1; V: TRBV7-2; D: NA; CDR3: CASSLHLTGIYNEQFF; DNA: TGTGCCAGCAGCCTCCACCTGACAGGAATCTACAATGAGCAGTTCTTC
size: NA; J: TRBJ2-5; V: TRBV5-1; D: NA; CDR3: CASSLQGSETQYF; DNA: TGCGCCAGCAGCCTACAGGGATCGGAGACCCAGTACTTC
size: NA; J: TRBJ2-1; V: TRBV10-3; D: NA; CDR3: CAISVTRAPYNEQFF; DNA: TGTGCCATCAGTGTAACGAGGGCCCCCTACAATGAGCAGTTCTTC
size: NA; J: TRBJ2-7; V: TRBV11-2; D: NA; CDR3: CASSFEVGLNYEQYF; DNA: TGTGCCAGCAGCTTTGAGGTAGGACTAAACTACGAGCAGTACTTC
size: NA; J: TRBJ2-3; V: TRBV6-1; D: TRBD2; CDR3: CASSEVIGGNTDTQYF; DNA: TGTGCCAGCAGTGAAGTCATCGGGGGGAACACAGATACGCAGTATTTT
size: NA; J: TRBJ2-1; V: TRBV9; D: TRBD1; CDR3: CASSNRGQDYNEQFF; DNA: TGTGCCAGCAGCAACAGAGGACAGGATTACAATGAGCAGTTCTTC
size: NA; J: TRBJ1-2; V: TRBV9; D: TRBD1; CDR3: CASSVIGQGASLTF; DNA: TGTGCCAGCAGCGTAATCGGGCAGGGGGCTTCGCTCACCTTC
size: many; J: TRBJ1-5; V: TRBV27; D: TRBD1; CDR3: CASSLGTGGNQPQHF; DNA: TGTGCCAGCAGTTTGGGGACAGGGGGCAATCAGCCCCAGCATTTT
size: NA; J: TRBJ1-1; V: TRBV24-1; D: NA; CDR3: CATSDLWGPDTEAFF; DNA: TGTGCCACCAGTGATTTGTGGGGGCCGGACACTGAAGCTTTCTTT
size: NA; J: TRBJ1-5; V: TRBV7-3; D: TRBD1; CDR3: CASSPTGSNQPQHF; DNA: TGTGCCAGCAGCCCGACAGGGAGCAATCAGCCCCAGCATTTT
size: NA; J: TRBJ2-1; V: TRBV6-5; D: TRBD1; CDR3: CASRAQGAVNEQFF; DNA: TGTGCCAGCAGAGCCCAGGGGGCGGTCAATGAGCAGTTCTTC
size: few; J: TRBJ2-3; V: TRBV25-1; D: NA; CDR3: CASSEPGLHTDTQYF; DNA: TGTGCCAGCAGTGAACCGGGACTCCACACAGATACGCAGTATTTT
size: NA; J: TRBJ1-2; V: TRBV2; D: NA; CDR3: CASTGIGGYTF; DNA: TGTGCCAGCACAGGGATAGGTGGCTACACCTTC
size: NA; J: TRBJ2-7; V: TRBV6-6; D: NA; CDR3: CASSYPTSTSYEQYF; DNA: TGTGCCAGCAGTTACCCCACTAGCACCTCCTACGAGCAGTACTTC
size: NA; J: TRBJ2-3; V: TRBV5-6; D: NA; CDR3: CASSSPRESTDTQYF; DNA: TGTGCCAGCAGCTCCCCTCGGGAAAGCACAGATACGCAGTATTTT
size: few; J: TRBJ1-5; V: TRBV19; D: NA; CDR3: CASSIGAPSYQPQHF; DNA: TGTGCCAGTAGTATTGGGGCACCCTCATATCAGCCCCAGCATTTT
size: NA; J: TRBJ2-1; V: TRBV6-1; D: NA; CDR3: CASSDPSGGAPYNEQFF; DNA: TGTGCCAGCAGTGACCCTTCTGGCGGGGCCCCCTACAATGAGCAGTTCTTC
size: NA; J: TRBJ2-3; V: TRBV24-1; D: TRBD2; CDR3: CATSDPGLAGGSGTDTQYF; DNA: TGTGCCACCAGTGACCCCGGACTAGCGGGGGGGAGCGGCACAGATACGCAGTATTTT
size: NA; J: TRBJ2-3; V: TRBV27; D: NA; CDR3: CASSLLADWASTDTQYF; DNA: TGTGCCAGCAGTTTACTTGCGGACTGGGCTAGCACAGATACGCAGTATTTT
size: NA; J: TRBJ2-7; V: TRBV3-1/TRBV3-2; D: NA; CDR3: CASSQDTGYEQYF; DNA: TGTGCCAGCAGCCAAGATACGGGGTACGAGCAGTACTTC
size: NA; J: TRBJ1-1; V: TRBV29-1; D: TRBD1; CDR3: CSAPQWDRGNTEAFF; DNA: TGCAGCGCCCCGCAATGGGACAGGGGGAACACTGAAGCTTTCTTT
size: NA; J: TRBJ1-1; V: TRBV10-2; D: NA; CDR3: CASSEQENTEAFF; DNA: TGCGCCAGCAGTGAACAGGAGAACACTGAAGCTTTCTTT
size: NA; J: TRBJ2-3; V: TRBV29-1; D: NA; CDR3: CSVAGQFTDTQYF; DNA: TGCAGCGTGGCGGGACAGTTCACAGATACGCAGTATTTT
size: NA; J: TRBJ2-3; V: TRBV12-3/TRBV12-4; D: NA; CDR3: CASSLDGGTQYF; DNA: TGTGCCAGCAGTTTAGACGGGGGTACGCAGTATTTT
size: NA; J: TRBJ1-1; V: TRBV27; D: NA; CDR3: CASSLPGQNTEAFF; DNA: TGTGCCAGCAGTTTGCCGGGACAGAACACTGAAGCTTTCTTT
size: few; J: TRBJ1-2; V: TRBV27; D: TRBD1; CDR3: CASSTYLRDRAYGYTF; DNA: TGTGCCAGCAGTACCTACCTTAGGGACAGGGCCTATGGCTACACCTTC
size: once; J: TRBJ2-1; V: TRBV5-1; D: TRBD2; CDR3: CASSLSVTSGGNEQFF; DNA: TGCGCCAGCAGCTTGTCCGTGACTAGCGGGGGGAATGAGCAGTTCTTC
size: NA; J: TRBJ2-3; V: TRBV4-3; D: TRBD2; CDR3: CASSHGTSAGTDTQYF; DNA: TGCGCCAGCAGCCACGGGACTAGCGCCGGCACAGATACGCAGTATTTT
size: NA; J: TRBJ1-3; V: TRBV6-2/TRBV6-3; D: NA; CDR3: CASSSPVPGNTIYF; DNA: TGTGCCAGCAGTTCCCCGGTCCCTGGAAACACCATATATTTT
size: NA; J: TRBJ1-5; V: TRBV29-1; D: NA; CDR3: CSVAPGRDNQPQHF; DNA: TGCAGCGTTGCCCCCGGGAGGGACAATCAGCCCCAGCATTTT
size: NA; J: TRBJ2-3; V: TRBV7-2; D: TRBD2; CDR3: CASSPGTSGGADTQYF; DNA: TGTGCCAGCAGCCCTGGGACTAGCGGGGGGGCGGATACGCAGTATTTT
size: NA; J: TRBJ1-5; V: TRBV2; D: NA; CDR3: CASRFLGANQPQHF; DNA: TGTGCCAGCAGATTCCTAGGGGCCAATCAGCCCCAGCATTTT